This paragraph covers one TCR beta chain sequence. In the original processing: Cell counts per sample came from amplifying reference gene primers. Generated by immunoSEQ multiplex PCR, the TCRdb table keeps only in-frame clones and is missing some. The V and J calls and clone size are taken from that table; D and trimming were inferred from the DNA. The table shows nearly 350,000 clones, with 85% to 90% occurring only once. The data originate from a study of blood T cell repertoires in COVID-19. Background on the study: Specimens from acute and convalescent COVID-19 originated in the United States, Italy and Spain. T cells, B-cell-depleted T cells, or PBMCs provided the cDNA or gDNA that served as material.

Germline V gives CDR1 MNHEY, CDR2 SMNVEV (reference sequence). V lost 2 bases to trimming and J lost 11 bases, with 18 bases between them. The CDR3 runs to 14 residues. The gene calls are TRBV27 and TRBJ1-1; D unclear. The sequence was obtained from a woman aged 45-60 years with COVID-19, enrolled during active disease. Sequencing was carried out using peripheral blood. CDR3 residues: CASSLVGSTSWAFF. The CDR3 DNA reads as TGTGCCAGCAGTTTAGTGGGGAGTACGTCCTGGGCTTTCTTT.